A single sample is the source of the 31 T cell receptor beta chains below, sequenced in a study of PD-1 blockade in classical Hodgkin lymphoma. Clones were sequenced by immunoSEQ multiplex PCR, and TCRdb holds only the in-frame ones, with some missing. The sample records 20,000 to 25,000 clones, around 65% being singletons. The patients all showed relapse after autologous stem cell transplantation, while their brentuximab vedotin exposure varied. Sequencing was performed on peripheral blood mononuclear cells (PBMCs), taken at baseline. The receptors were sampled from a human donor with classical Hodgkin lymphoma.

This rearrangement joins TRBV6-9 to TRBJ2-7; weak D call: TRBD2 (6 bases). CDR3 size: 13 residues. Per germline, CDR1 MNHGY and CDR2 SVAAGI. Trimming cost V 6 bases and J 1 base, with 10 bases left between them. CDR3 DNA sequence: TGTGCCAGCAGCCCTGGGGGGTCCTACGAGCAGTACTTC. Translation gives CASSPGGSYEQYF.

This rearrangement joins TRBV6-5 to TRBJ2-3; D remains unclear. CDR3 size: 15 residues. V dropped 2 bases and J dropped 6 bases, with 15 bases sitting between them. Germline V lookup: CDR1 MNHEY, CDR2 SVGAGI. CDR3 nucleotides: TGTGCCAGCAGTTACGGGCCCTTGAAAAGGGATACGCAGTATTTT. It is translated as CASSYGPLKRDTQYF.

The chain recombines TRBV28 with TRBJ1-5, with D uncertain. This CDR3 region has 11 residues. V was shortened by 2 bases and J by 5 bases, with 1 base between the two germline ends. Germline V gene lookup returns CDR1 MDHEN and CDR2 SYDVKM. The CDR3 spells CASSLDQPQHF. CDR3 in DNA: TGTGCCAGCAGTTTAGATCAGCCCCAGCATTTT.

The table lists this clone with a few counts. The gene calls are TRBV7-9 and TRBJ2-1; 7 nucleotides align to TRBD2. The CDR3 is 14 amino acids. V dropped 2 bases and J dropped 9; count of bases not matched to a gene: 7. Per the germline V gene, CDR1 is SEHNR and CDR2 is FQNEAQ (reference sequence). CDR3 bases: TGTGCCAGCAGCTTAACACGGGGGGAGGGTGAGCAGTTCTTC. Its protein is CASSLTRGEGEQFF.

The rearrangement links TRBV7-2 to TRBJ2-2; 8 nucleotides match TRBD2. V gave up 3 bases and J gave up 6 bases; unmatched junction bases: 6. This CDR3 has 15 amino acids. Germline CDR1 and CDR2: SGHTA and FQGNSA. In nucleotides, the CDR3 is TGTGCCAGCAGCTTGGCGGGAGGTGGGTCCGGGGAGCTGTTTTTT. Protein: CASSLAGGGSGELFF.

V gene TRBV27 combines with J gene TRBJ2-1, with D hard to call. The V and J ends lost 3 bases and 12 bases respectively, with 15 bases between them. This CDR3 contains 13 residues. CDR1 is MNHEY, CDR2 SMNVEV, per germline (reference sequence). This CDR3 is CASSFLRTSGQFF. CDR3 bases: TGTGCCAGCAGTTTTCTTCGCACGTCAGGGCAGTTCTTC.

The chain uses TRBV29-1 and TRBJ1-3, with D possibly TRBD1 on 6 matching bases. Trimming took 1 base from V and 3 from J, leaving 13 bases between them. There are 15 residues in the CDR3. CDR1 is SQVTM and CDR2 is ANQGSEA in the germline V gene. The DNA of the CDR3 is TGCAGCGTTGAAGTCCTCGGGGGCTATGGAAACACCATATATTTT. Translated: CSVEVLGGYGNTIYF.

In its sample, this clone ranks as medium-sized. This chain connects TRBV4-2 to TRBJ2-7, with D perhaps matching TRBD1 or TRBD2 (5 bases each). Trimming took 1 base from V and 2 from J, leaving 12 bases between them. Germline lookup yields CDR1 LGHNA and CDR2 YNFKEQ. The CDR3 has 15 amino acids. CDR3 region: CASSQGRENPYEQYF. In nucleotides, the CDR3 is TGTGCCAGCAGCCAAGGCAGGGAGAACCCCTACGAGCAGTACTTC.

The chain joins TRBV30 to TRBJ1-5; a possible D gene is TRBD1 (6 bases). CDR1 is GTSNPN and CDR2 is SVGIG in the germline V gene (reference sequence). The length of the CDR3 is 14 residues. V shed 4 bases and J shed 7 bases, with 17 bases lying between them. Written as DNA, the CDR3 is TGTGCCTGGAATGCAGGGGCGCGGGGGCAGCCCCAGCATTTT. It codes for CAWNAGARGQPQHF.

There are a few counts of this clone. CDR3 region: CASSAGGLNYGYTF. In DNA, the CDR3 is TGTGCCAGCAGCGCAGGCGGACTGAACTATGGCTACACCTTC. The chain combines TRBV9 with TRBJ1-2, with D unresolved. CDR1 is SGDLS and CDR2 is YYNGEE in the germline V gene. The CDR3 contains 14 residues. The V gene lost 3 bases and the J gene lost 2 bases, with 11 bases spanning the gap.

This clone was observed once. The chain links TRBV14 to TRBJ1-2; D is possibly TRBD1 (5 bases). The germline CDR1 and CDR2 sequences are SGHDN and FVKESK. V was shortened by 0 bases and J by 4 bases, with 15 bases between the two germline ends. The CDR3 covers 16 residues. The CDR3 here is CASSQDLTVHGYGYTF. For the CDR3, the DNA is TGTGCCAGCAGCCAAGACCTGACAGTTCACGGCTATGGCTACACCTTC.

This chain connects TRBV7-3 to TRBJ2-5; unclear D gene. Trimming removed 1 base from V and 2 bases from J, with 5 bases in between. The CDR3 extends over 13 amino acids. Germline V gene data show CDR1 as SGHTA and CDR2 as FQGTGA. The CDR3, as DNA: TGTGCCAGCAGCTTAAGGCGGCAAGAGACCCAGTACTTC. Protein product: CASSLRRQETQYF.

The V call is TRBV18, the J call TRBJ2-4; D is undetermined. Deletions cut 0 bases from V and 0 bases from J, with 6 bases between. There are 15 residues in the CDR3. Germline CDR1 KGHSH, CDR2 LQKENI. CDR3 in amino acids: CASSPPELAKNIQYF. CDR3 DNA sequence: TGTGCCAGCTCACCACCGGAACTAGCCAAAAACATTCAGTACTTC.

This clone was picked up a small number of times. The chain joins TRBV23-1 to TRBJ1-2; D gene uncertain. TRBV23-1 is recorded as an ORF, its role being uncertain. This CDR3 has 14 amino acids. The V and J ends lost 2 bases and 7 bases respectively, with 14 bases between them. DNA for the CDR3: TGCGCCAGCAGTCAACTCCGGGCGAGAGTTGGCTACACCTTC. Protein sequence: CASSQLRARVGYTF.

This chain connects TRBV28 to TRBJ2-4; D not certain. V was clipped by 4 bases and J by 0 bases, with 13 bases between them. CDR3 length: 16 residues. Germline-derived CDR1 and CDR2 are MDHEN and SYDVKM. The CDR3 coding sequence is TGTGCCAGCAGTTCCCAGTCCCACATAGCCAAAAACATTCAGTACTTC. It yields the protein CASSSQSHIAKNIQYF.

The chain has TRBV13 and TRBJ2-5; D gene ambiguous. With 3 bases removed from V and 5 bases from J, the gap between germline ends came to 13 bases. CDR1 PRHDT and CDR2 FYEKMQ come from the germline V gene (reference sequence). The length of the CDR3 is 14 residues. CDR3 protein: CASSLFEGWETQYF. In DNA, the CDR3 is TGTGCCAGCAGCTTGTTTGAAGGGTGGGAGACCCAGTACTTC.

The gene calls are TRBV4-3 and TRBJ2-3, with D possibly TRBD1 on 5 matching bases. The length of the CDR3 is 17 residues. Germline lookup yields CDR1 LGHNA and CDR2 YSLEER. The V end was cut by 2 bases, the J end by 2 bases, with 17 bases between. The CDR3 sequence: CASSQRPRADFTDTQYF. DNA for the CDR3: TGCGCCAGCAGCCAACGTCCCAGGGCAGATTTCACAGATACGCAGTATTTT.

This chain links TRBV6-5 with TRBJ2-6; D is ambiguous. V lost 7 bases, J lost 1 base, and 8 bases lay in between. CDR1 and CDR2 (germline): MNHEY, SVGAGI. This CDR3 has 14 residues. CDR3 coding DNA: TGTGCCAGCATTCACCTGTCTGGGGCCAACGTCCTGACTTTC. Translated: CASIHLSGANVLTF.

This chain connects TRBV5-1 to TRBJ1-1, with D unclear. The CDR3 has 14 residues. V lost 4 bases and J lost 1, with 11 bases in between. From germline, CDR1 is SGHRS and CDR2 YFSETQ. The DNA of the CDR3 is TGCGCCAGCAGCCCCTCCCCCGGGAACACTGAAGCTTTCTTT. As protein: CASSPSPGNTEAFF.

This clone was detected once. The chain couples TRBV30 to TRBJ1-6, with D perhaps TRBD1 (5 bases). Looked up from germline, CDR1 is GTSNPN and CDR2 is SVGIG (reference sequence). V was pared by 4 bases and J by 10 bases, with 23 bases between. The CDR3 is 16 amino acids. The DNA of the CDR3 is TGTGCCTGGATGTGGCGGCAGGGTAATAAAGGGTCACCCCTCCACTTT. Amino acid sequence: CAWMWRQGNKGSPLHF.

This clone is a singleton in its sample. This chain joins TRBV6-6 and TRBJ1-2; 7 bases line up with TRBD1. The CDR3 spans 15 residues. Germline-derived CDR1 and CDR2 are MNHNY and SVGAGI (reference sequence). J was trimmed by 4 bases and V by 2 bases; bases with no gene match: 7. DNA of the CDR3: TGTGCCAGCAGTTACGAGGGCAGGGGGTTCTATGGCTACACCTTC. This sequence encodes CASSYEGRGFYGYTF.

This clone came up once. One base away lies a much larger clone, so this may be a sequencing read error. V usage is TRBV9 and J usage is TRBJ2-2; 7 bases align to TRBD1. The CDR3 contains 14 residues. Germline values: CDR1 SGDLS, CDR2 YYNGEE. This CDR3 reads CAGRGQTNTGELFF. The CDR3 coding sequence is TGTGCCGGCAGGGGACAGACGAACACCGGGGAGCTGTTTTTT.

This chain connects TRBV28 to TRBJ2-1; D uncertain. Per the germline V gene, CDR1 is MDHEN and CDR2 is SYDVKM. V dropped 3 bases and J dropped 13 bases, with 16 bases sitting between them. The CDR3 runs 13 residues. CDR3 DNA sequence: TGTGCCAGCAGTTTGCTGAATCTCCGTTTTCAGTTCTTC. As protein: CASSLLNLRFQFF.

The chain recombines TRBV6-6 with TRBJ1-6; D ambiguous. This CDR3 has 12 residues. The germline CDR1 and CDR2 sequences are MNHNY and SVGAGI (reference sequence). V shed 7 bases and J shed 13 bases, with 14 bases lying between them. The CDR3 loop reads CASMFPDSPLHF. Written as DNA, the CDR3 is TGTGCCAGCATGTTTCCCGATAGCCCCCTCCACTTT.

This clone was seen a single time. The J gene is TRBJ2-1, the V gene TRBV5-4; D gene unclear. Trimming removed 4 bases at V and 5 bases at J, with 4 bases between. This CDR3 has 11 amino acids. Germline loops: CDR1 SGHNT, CDR2 YYREEE (reference sequence). CDR3 coding DNA: TGTGCCAGCAGCAGGAACAATGAGCAGTTCTTC. This encodes CASSRNNEQFF.

The gene calls are TRBV5-1 and TRBJ2-3; tentatively, D is TRBD1 (6 bases). The germline CDR1 and CDR2 sequences are SGHRS and YFSETQ. The V and J ends lost 0 bases and 0 bases respectively, with 8 bases between them. The CDR3 has 15 amino acids. CDR3 DNA: TGCGCCAGCAGCTTGGGCAGGGGAAGCACAGATACGCAGTATTTT. It is translated as CASSLGRGSTDTQYF.

J is TRBJ2-1 and V is TRBV7-2; 8 nucleotides agree with TRBD1. Germline CDR1 SGHTA, CDR2 FQGNSA. The length of the CDR3 is 15 residues. V lost 3 bases, J lost 15 bases, and 16 bases stayed unmatched. The CDR3 DNA is TGTGCCAGCAGCTTGGTGGGACAGGACCTCCTGGGAGGGTTCTTC. The encoded protein is CASSLVGQDLLGGFF.

V gene TRBV11-2 combines with J gene TRBJ1-2; D remains ambiguous. Trimming took off 1 base at V and 2 bases at J, with 5 bases between the two ends. There are 13 residues in the CDR3. CDR1 is SGHAT, CDR2 FQNNGV, per germline. As DNA, the CDR3 is TGTGCCAGCAGCTTAGGATTAAACTATGGCTACACCTTC. Amino acid sequence: CASSLGLNYGYTF. The complete variable domain, with remaining parts taken from reference TRBV11-2 and TRBJ1-2, reads EAGVAQSPRYKIIEKRQSVAFWCNPISGHATLYWYQQILGQGPKLLIQFQNNGVVDDSQLPKDRFSAERLKGVDSTLKIQPAKLEDSAVYLCASSLGLNYGYTFGSGTRLTVV.

The chain has TRBV6-5 and TRBJ2-5, with 8 nucleotides matching TRBD1. Germline lookup yields CDR1 MNHEY and CDR2 SVGAGI. This CDR3 has 14 residues. V lost 2 bases to trimming and J lost 4 bases; unmatched junction nucleotides: 3. This CDR3 is CASSYTTGGETQYF. CDR3 sequence (DNA): TGTGCCAGCAGTTACACCACAGGGGGAGAGACCCAGTACTTC.

The chain has TRBV28 and TRBJ2-1; D may correspond to TRBD1 or TRBD2 (5 bases each). The CDR3 loop spans 13 amino acids. Germline V CDR1 and CDR2: MDHEN, SYDVKM. V shed 7 bases and J shed 5 bases, with 12 bases lying between them. This chain's CDR3 is CASTAWGNNEQFF. The DNA of the CDR3 is TGTGCCAGCACCGCCTGGGGGAACAATGAGCAGTTCTTC.

The chain uses TRBV6-5 and TRBJ1-2; D is ambiguous. V was cut by 5 bases and J by 1 base, with 8 bases left in between. CDR1 is MNHEY and CDR2 is SVGAGI in the germline V gene. This CDR3 comprises 13 residues. DNA for the CDR3: TGTGCCAGCAGTATGACGGATAACTATGGCTACACCTTC. It specifies CASSMTDNYGYTF.